This T cell receptor (beta chain) came from a study of blood T cell repertoires in COVID-19. In the study overall: Spain, Italy and the United States supplied samples that represented acute and convalescent COVID-19. PBMCs, B-cell-depleted T cells, or T cells provided the cDNA or gDNA that made up the material.

CDR1 and CDR2 from the germline V gene are WNHNN and SYGVQD (reference sequence). This CDR3 has 13 amino acids. Trimming took 4 bases from V and 5 from J, leaving 11 bases between them. Per the original methods: Amplified reference gene primers provided the basis for estimating nucleated cell counts. Libraries were prepared by immunoSEQ multiplex PCR; TCRdb keeps only in-frame clonotypes and omits some of them. Clone size and the V and J calls come from that table; the DNA yielded D and trimming. The table lists 250,000 or so clones, about 80% of them singletons. The sequence came from a man younger than 40 who had recovered from COVID-19. The material sequenced was peripheral blood. The chain combines TRBV10-1 with TRBJ2-5; possible D gene TRBD2, 5 bases. CDR3 sequence: CASSVGVDETQYF. DNA for the CDR3: TGCGCCAGCAGTGTCGGGGTTGATGAGACCCAGTACTTC.